The clone carrying this T cell receptor beta chain occurred many times. Antigen specificity is unknown. This sample is drawn from a study of blood T cells in healthy people across ages. The CDR3 has 16 residues. Germline V lookup: CDR1 SEHNR, CDR2 FQNEAQ (reference sequence). Trimming took 5 bases from V and 2 from J, leaving 17 bases between them. For the second PCR, which ran for about 6 to 11 cycles, a sample-barcoded 5' primer and a J-beta primer mix were used. MiXCR was run by TCRdb on the 5' RACE reads, yielding one entry per CDR3 protein. The data show some 790,000 distinct CDR3 sequences, under 35% seen once. The study's findings and limits: From one million sequenced T cells, diversity estimates were lower bounds. A roughly linear fall in TCR beta diversity per million T cells was seen with increasing age.

The sequence was collected from a woman aged 80 or over in good health. V and J are TRBV7-9 and TRBJ2-3, with D perhaps matching TRBD2 (6 bases). Sequenced input: blood. The CDR3 DNA reads as TGTGCCAGCAGCCCCTTAGCGGACCCCTACACAGATACGCAGTATTTT. Amino acids: CASSPLADPYTDTQYF.